This TCR beta chain was sequenced in a study of blood T cell repertoires in COVID-19. At the level of the study: The United States, Italy and Spain supplied acute and convalescent COVID-19 samples.

Patients from Seattle were sampled longitudinally, starting during active infection. Generated by immunoSEQ multiplex PCR, the TCRdb table keeps only in-frame clones and is missing some. The data show under 350,000 clones, roughly 90% seen once. After removal of 3 bases from V and 6 bases from J, the junction contained 14 bases not matched to a gene. The CDR3 runs to 17 residues. In germline, CDR1 is KGHDR, CDR2 SFDVKD. Sequenced: peripheral blood. The rearrangement joins TRBV24-1 to TRBJ1-2, with 8 bases matching TRBD1. This sequence originates from a woman younger than 45 with COVID-19, enrolled during active disease. CDR3 nucleotides: TGTGCCACCAGTGATCCAACAAACGACAGGGGATTTCATGGCTACACCTTC. Protein: CATSDPTNDRGFHGYTF.